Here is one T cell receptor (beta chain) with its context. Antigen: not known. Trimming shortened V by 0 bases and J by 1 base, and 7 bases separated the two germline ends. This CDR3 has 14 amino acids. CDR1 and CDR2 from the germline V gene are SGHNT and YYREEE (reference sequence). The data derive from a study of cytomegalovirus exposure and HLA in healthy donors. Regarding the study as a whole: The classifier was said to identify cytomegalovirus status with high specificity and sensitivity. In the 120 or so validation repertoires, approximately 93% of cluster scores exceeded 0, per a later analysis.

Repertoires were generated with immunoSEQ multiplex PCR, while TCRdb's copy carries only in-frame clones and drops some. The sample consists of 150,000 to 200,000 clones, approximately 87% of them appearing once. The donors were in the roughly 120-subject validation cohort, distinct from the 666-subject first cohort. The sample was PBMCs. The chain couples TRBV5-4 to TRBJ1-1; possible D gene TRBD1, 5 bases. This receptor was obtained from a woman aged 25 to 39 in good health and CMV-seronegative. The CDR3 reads CASSLEQGNTEAFF. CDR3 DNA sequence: TGTGCCAGCAGCTTGGAGCAGGGGAACACTGAAGCTTTCTTT.